The 15 T cell receptor beta chains given below trace back to one sample, sequenced in a study of metastatic and nonmetastatic thyroid tumors. Each patient went into thyroid surgery without having received any treatment. TCRdb recomputed clones from the PCR reads via MiXCR. The table records about 40,000 clones, 18% of them present only once. The sample consisted of tumor tissue. These receptors were taken from a female donor with papillary thyroid cancer or a benign thyroid nodule (not recorded which). Some clones in this sample may be carry-over from other donors' samples.

This clone was recorded many times. V and J are TRBV2 and TRBJ2-2, with TRBD2 as a possible D gene (5 bases). This CDR3 is 11 amino acids long. Trimming pared 10 bases from V and 7 bases from J, leaving 10 bases between. Germline V lookup: CDR1 SNHLY, CDR2 FYNNEI. The CDR3 sequence is CATRRGGELFF. In DNA form, the CDR3 reads TGTGCCACTAGACGGGGCGGGGAGCTGTTTTTT.

The chain joins TRBV11-2 to TRBJ2-7, with D possibly being TRBD1 or TRBD2 (5 bases each). Germline V lookup: CDR1 SGHAT, CDR2 FQNNGV. The CDR3 runs 13 residues. Between the trimmed V and J ends, which lost 1 base and 5 bases, there was a span of 9 bases. As DNA, the CDR3 is TGTGCCAGCAGCTTAGCAGGGACCAACGAGCAGTACTTC. Its protein is CASSLAGTNEQYF.

This clone has at least ten counts. J is TRBJ1-1 and V is TRBV6-1; possible D gene TRBD1, 5 bases. There are 13 residues in the CDR3. Trimming took 9 bases from V and 4 from J, leaving 15 bases between them. CDR1 and CDR2 (germline): MNHNS, SASEGT. The CDR3 region has the DNA TGTGCCAGTCGATCGGGGGAGATCACTGAAGCTTTCTTT. Amino acids: CASRSGEITEAFF.

This clone has ten or more counts. Other DNA sequences in the same sample also yield this CDR3. The J gene is TRBJ2-1, the V gene TRBV18, with 7 positions matching TRBD2. The junction had 16 bases not matched to a gene; V was cut back by 4 bases and J by 10 bases. Germline V gives CDR1 KGHSH, CDR2 LQKENI. The CDR3 totals 16 residues. CDR3 sequence: CASSQLPVRGSDEQFF. DNA of the CDR3: TGTGCCAGCTCACAGCTCCCCGTTCGCGGGAGCGACGAGCAGTTCTTC.

This chain uses TRBV12-3 or TRBV12-4 with TRBJ2-7; D ambiguous. This CDR3 is built from 14 residues. The V end lost 2 bases, the J end lost 8 bases, and 16 bases lay between the germline ends. For the CDR3, the DNA is TGTGCCAGCAGTTTAACGCCCAAGTGTCTCAAGCAGTACTTC. Its translation is CASSLTPKCLKQYF.

This clone was picked up many times. This chain joins TRBV12-3 or TRBV12-4 and TRBJ1-4; 9 bases are shared with TRBD1. J was trimmed by 5 bases and V by 6 bases; bases with no gene match: 4. The CDR3 has 14 residues. CDR3 in amino acids: CASSRQGGNEKLFF. The DNA for the CDR3 is TGTGCCAGCAGCCGACAGGGGGGGAATGAAAAACTGTTTTTT.

This clone has at least ten counts. The chain joins TRBV6-1 to TRBJ2-1, with a weak D call TRBD2 (7 bases). The CDR3 totals 14 residues. CDR1 and CDR2 from the germline V gene are MNHNS and SASEGT. Trimming cost V 6 bases and J 12 bases, with 21 bases left between them. CDR3 in amino acids: CASSRTWGGAWQFF. In DNA form, the CDR3 reads TGTGCCAGCAGCCGAACGTGGGGGGGGGCGTGGCAGTTCTTC.

Ten or more counts support this clone. The rearrangement joins TRBV11-2 to TRBJ2-7; unclear D gene. Per germline, CDR1 SGHAT and CDR2 FQNNGV. The germline V and J ends were trimmed by 5 bases and 4 bases, with 9 bases remaining between them. The CDR3 length is 12 residues. CDR3 protein: CASSKDGYEQYF. The DNA for the CDR3 is TGTGCCAGCAGCAAGGACGGATACGAGCAGTACTTC.

This clone was counted ten times or more. The gene calls are TRBV5-1 and TRBJ2-7, with D unresolved. Germline V gene sequence: CDR1 SGHRS, CDR2 YFSETQ. The CDR3 is made up of 13 amino acids. V was trimmed by 0 bases and J by 7 bases, leaving 11 bases between them. The CDR3 DNA follows: TGCGCCAGCAGCTTGGACCTATTCAGGGAGCAGTACTTC. Its protein is CASSLDLFREQYF.

This clone was recorded many times. Other DNA sequences within the sample encode an identical CDR3. The rearrangement joins TRBV12-3 or TRBV12-4 to TRBJ1-1; D is undetermined. V lost 2 bases to trimming and J lost 1 base, with 11 bases between them. This CDR3 region has 15 residues. The CDR3 here is CASSLPRAANTEAFF. In DNA, the CDR3 is TGTGCCAGCAGTTTACCTAGGGCGGCGAACACTGAAGCTTTCTTT.

The table lists this clone with many counts. The chain has TRBV6-2 or TRBV6-3 and TRBJ1-6; no reliable D call. Germline assignment: CDR1 MNHEY and CDR2 SVGEGT. The V and J ends lost 4 bases and 0 bases respectively, with 13 bases between them. The CDR3 has 17 residues. CDR3: CASSSRSESSYNSPLHF. The CDR3 DNA is TGTGCCAGCAGTTCCAGATCGGAGAGCTCCTATAATTCACCCCTCCACTTT.

This chain joins TRBV27 and TRBJ1-6; a possible D gene is TRBD1 (6 bases). The V gene's germline CDR1 is MNHEY and CDR2 SMNVEV (reference sequence). V gave up 10 bases and J gave up 7 bases, with 23 bases separating them. The CDR3 covers 16 residues. The CDR3 bases are TGTGCCACGATAACAGGGCATGGGGCAGGCAATTCACCCCTCCACTTT. Residues: CATITGHGAGNSPLHF.

A remark on this clone: This could be a read error, since a much larger clone is one nucleotide away. The chain has TRBV5-5 and TRBJ2-6; D is perhaps TRBD1 (5 bases). Germline CDR1 is SGHKS and CDR2 is YYEKEE (reference sequence). CDR3 size: 16 residues. V lost 1 base to trimming and J lost 2 bases, with 10 bases between them. CDR3 loop: CASSLMGHTGANVLTF. In nucleotides, the CDR3 is TGTGCCAGCAGCTTGATGGGGCATACTGGGGCCAACGTCCTGACTTTC.

This clone was counted many times. The genes are TRBV6-1 and TRBJ1-2; no definite D call. V gave up 4 bases and J gave up 5 bases, with 5 bases separating them. The CDR3 consists of 11 residues. Germline loops: CDR1 MNHNS, CDR2 SASEGT. The CDR3 nucleotides are TGTGCCAGCAGTGGCAGTTATGGCTACACCTTC. Translating it yields CASSGSYGYTF.

Only a few counts were recorded for this clone. This sequence joins TRBV6-2 or TRBV6-3 and TRBJ1-6; D gene uncertain. Germline V gives CDR1 MNHEY, CDR2 SVGEGT. The CDR3 runs to 17 residues. V was trimmed by 4 bases and J by 0 bases, leaving 13 bases between them. The CDR3 DNA is TGTGCCAGCAGTTCCAGATCGTATAGCTCCTATAATTCACCCCTCCACTTT. It yields the protein CASSSRSYSSYNSPLHF.